This TCR beta chain comes out of a study of beta chain features in type 1 diabetes. Reverse transcribing all isolated RNA meant expressed TCRB transcripts were sequenced. Data came from immunoSEQ multiplex PCR; TCRdb stores just in-frame clones and leaves some out. The sample lists some 360,000 clones, around 20% seen once, with around 0.04% in the top ten. Germline V gene sequence: CDR1 GTSNPN, CDR2 SVGIG (reference sequence). Trimming cost V 1 base and J 6 bases; bases outside gene matches: 6. The CDR3 has 17 amino acids. The sample comprised naive CD4+ T cells from blood. The genes are TRBV30 and TRBJ2-6, with 13 bases lining up with TRBD2. This clonotype was obtained from a young woman in good health. CDR3 in amino acids: CAWSELAGGGLANVLTF. DNA for the CDR3: TGTGCCTGGAGTGAACTAGCGGGAGGGGGGTTGGCCAACGTCCTGACTTTC.